Shown below are 24 T cell receptor beta chains from a single sample sequenced in a study of blood T cell repertoires in COVID-19. The protocol was immunoSEQ multiplex PCR, while the TCRdb copy is restricted to in-frame clones and leaves out a portion. The profile covers over 60,000 clones, with 83% appearing a single time and 10% taken by the ten largest. The sequenced sample consisted of peripheral blood. The origin of the receptors is a man in his fifties with COVID-19, enrolled during active disease.

This chain connects TRBV2 to TRBJ1-2; D not resolved. Germline values: CDR1 SNHLY, CDR2 FYNNEI. The length of the CDR3 is 12 residues. Trimming stripped 4 bases from V and 8 bases from J, with 11 bases between. The CDR3 region has the DNA TGTGCCAGCAGTGGCCTATTATACGGCTACACCTTC. Protein product: CASSGLLYGYTF.

The chain is built from TRBV27 and TRBJ2-7; 12 bases line up with TRBD2. V lost 3 bases, J lost 4 bases, and 1 base stayed unmatched. Germline CDR1 is MNHEY and CDR2 is SMNVEV (reference sequence). This CDR3 spans 14 amino acids. CDR3 in amino acids: CASSLTSGSYEQYF. The CDR3, as DNA: TGTGCCAGCAGTTTGACTAGCGGGAGTTACGAGCAGTACTTC.

This chain joins TRBV7-3 and TRBJ2-7; 9 bases line up with TRBD2. V lost 5 bases to trimming and J lost 0 bases; unmatched junction nucleotides: 5. There are 15 residues in the CDR3. Looked up from germline, CDR1 is SGHTA and CDR2 is FQGTGA. CDR3 residues: CASSLASGVSYEQYF. The CDR3 DNA reads TGTGCCAGCAGCCTCGCTAGCGGGGTCTCCTACGAGCAGTACTTC.

The rearrangement uses TRBV4-3 and TRBJ1-1; D is undetermined. CDR3 length: 16 residues. V shed 1 base and J shed 1 base, with 13 bases lying between them. The germline V gene encodes CDR1 LGHNA and CDR2 YSLEER. The CDR3 coding sequence is TGCGCCAGCAGCCAAGGGTATCGGGAGCGGAACACTGAAGCTTTCTTT. This gives the protein CASSQGYRERNTEAFF.

The chain links TRBV9 to TRBJ2-2, with D maybe TRBD2 (6 bases). Per the germline V gene, CDR1 is SGDLS and CDR2 is YYNGEE. Trimming stripped 0 bases from V and 1 base from J, with 10 bases between. The length of the CDR3 is 16 residues. The chain's CDR3 is CASSVGSSGNTGELFF. DNA for the CDR3: TGTGCCAGCAGCGTAGGAAGTAGCGGGAACACCGGGGAGCTGTTTTTT.

This chain joins TRBV7-9 and TRBJ2-2, with D tentatively TRBD2 (5 bases). CDR1 and CDR2 from the germline V gene are SEHNR and FQNEAQ (reference sequence). Trimming took 4 bases from V and 6 from J, leaving 15 bases between them. CDR3 length: 15 residues. In nucleotides, the CDR3 is TGTGCCAGCAGCTCCCGGGGTGAAGGGTCCGGGGAGCTGTTTTTT. As protein: CASSSRGEGSGELFF. Complete variable domain (other parts from reference TRBV7-9 and TRBJ2-2): DTGVSQNPRHKITKRGQNVTFRCDPISEHNRLYWYRQTLGQGPEFLTYFQNEAQLEKSRLLSDRFSAERPKGSFSTLEIQRTEQGDSAMYLCASSSRGEGSGELFFGEGSRLTVL.

The rearrangement joins TRBV18 to TRBJ2-5; tentative D call: TRBD1 (6 bases). V was cut by 6 bases and J by 0 bases, with 14 bases left in between. The CDR3 runs 15 residues. CDR1 is KGHSH and CDR2 is LQKENI in the germline V gene. The CDR3 loop reads CASSQMSGDQETQYF. The CDR3 DNA sequence: TGTGCCAGCTCCCAAATGTCAGGGGACCAAGAGACCCAGTACTTC. The full variable domain, completed using reference TRBV18 and TRBJ2-5, is NAGVMQNPRHLVRRRGQEARLRCSPMKGHSHVYWYRQLPEEGLKFMVYLQKENIIDESGMPKERFSAEFPKEGPSILRIQQVVRGDSAAYFCASSQMSGDQETQYFGPGTRLLVL.

The chain is built from TRBV2 and TRBJ2-3; TRBD2 matches at 9 bases. Germline loops: CDR1 SNHLY, CDR2 FYNNEI. J gave up 5 bases and V 6 bases, and 3 bases lay outside the gene matches. CDR3 length: 13 amino acids. CDR3 in amino acids: CASSTSGLDTQYF. The CDR3 nucleotides read TGTGCCAGCAGCACTAGCGGGCTAGATACGCAGTATTTT.

J is TRBJ2-7 and V is TRBV19; D call uncertain. Per the germline V gene, CDR1 is LNHDA and CDR2 is SQIVND (reference sequence). CDR3 length: 11 amino acids. Trimming removed 4 bases at V and 6 bases at J, with 7 bases between. The CDR3 region has the DNA TGTGCCAGTAGTAACAGTCGCGAGCAGTACTTC. The encoded protein is CASSNSREQYF.

V usage is TRBV5-4 and J usage is TRBJ2-5, with 10 nucleotides matching TRBD1. This CDR3 contains 15 residues. With V trimmed by 3 bases and J by 5 bases, 7 bases remained unmatched. Looked up from germline, CDR1 is SGHNT and CDR2 is YYREEE (reference sequence). The CDR3 here is CASSSGQGVLETQYF. CDR3 DNA: TGTGCCAGCAGCTCAGGACAGGGGGTACTTGAGACCCAGTACTTC.

V usage is TRBV4-2 and J usage is TRBJ2-1, with D possibly matching TRBD1 (5 bases). The CDR3 length is 15 residues. The germline gives CDR1 LGHNA, CDR2 YNFKEQ. V dropped 5 bases and J dropped 0 bases, with 11 bases sitting between them. The CDR3 loop reads CASSSARDSYNEQFF. CDR3 in DNA: TGTGCCAGCAGCTCCGCCAGGGACTCCTACAATGAGCAGTTCTTC.

The CDR3 region has the DNA TGCGCCAGCAGCCAAGAACGCGAGAACGCAGGTCTAGCCAAAAACATTCAGTACTTC. It specifies CASSQERENAGLAKNIQYF. The chain has TRBV4-3 and TRBJ2-4; D is uncertain. CDR3 length equals 19 residues. The ends were cut back, 0 bases at V and 0 bases at J, with 18 bases in the middle. Germline CDR1 reads LGHNA; CDR2 reads YSLEER.

This clone was detected only a few times. The chain combines TRBV7-9 with TRBJ2-7; D might be TRBD2 (5 bases). Germline CDR1 SEHNR, CDR2 FQNEAQ (reference sequence). This CDR3 contains 14 residues. V was trimmed by 2 bases and J by 0 bases, leaving 8 bases between them. DNA for the CDR3: TGTGCCAGCAGCTTATTGGGGAGCTCCTACGAGCAGTACTTC. Protein: CASSLLGSSYEQYF.

This chain links TRBV7-9 with TRBJ2-7; the match to TRBD2 covers 14 bases. The germline V gene has CDR1 SEHNR and CDR2 FQNEAQ (reference sequence). V was pared by 3 bases and J by 5 bases, with 3 bases of the junction left unmatched. The CDR3 spans 15 residues. The CDR3 DNA sequence: TGTGCCAGCAGCTTGGGGACTAGCGGGAGAGACGAGCAGTACTTC. Its translation: CASSLGTSGRDEQYF.

This clone is medium-sized in the sample. The chain couples TRBV19 to TRBJ1-6; D perhaps matches TRBD1 (5 bases). Deletions cut 7 bases from V and 9 bases from J, with 13 bases between. The germline V gene has CDR1 LNHDA and CDR2 SQIVND (reference sequence). CDR3 length: 13 amino acids. CDR3 sequence (DNA): TGTGCCAGTACGGAGGGGTCGGTTTCACCCCTCCACTTT. Protein product: CASTEGSVSPLHF.

This clone is a singleton in its sample. The chain combines TRBV2 with TRBJ2-3, with a tentative D call TRBD2 (5 bases). This CDR3 has 14 residues. Trimming took off 2 bases at V and 0 bases at J, with 6 bases between the two ends. Germline V gene sequence: CDR1 SNHLY, CDR2 FYNNEI. This chain's CDR3 is CASSELASTDTQYF. CDR3 nucleotides: TGTGCCAGCAGTGAACTAGCCAGCACAGATACGCAGTATTTT.

This clone was counted a single time. The genes are TRBV7-2 and TRBJ1-2; no definite D call. There are 14 residues in the CDR3. The germline V gene encodes CDR1 SGHTA and CDR2 FQGNSA. V shed 6 bases and J shed 8 bases, with 19 bases lying between them. CDR3 amino acids: CASSRDGRREGYTF. DNA for the CDR3: TGTGCCAGCAGTCGGGATGGAAGGAGAGAGGGCTACACCTTC.

V and J are TRBV11-2 and TRBJ2-7; 7 bases align to TRBD1. Germline V lookup: CDR1 SGHAT, CDR2 FQNNGV. CDR3 length: 16 residues. V lost 3 bases to trimming and J lost 2 bases; unmatched junction nucleotides: 10. The CDR3: CASSLNYRGSTYEQYF. The CDR3 DNA follows: TGTGCCAGCAGCTTGAATTACAGGGGTTCGACCTACGAGCAGTACTTC.

The genes are TRBV7-3 and TRBJ1-1, with 7 bases identical to TRBD1. This CDR3 comprises 13 residues. Germline V CDR1 and CDR2: SGHTA, FQGTGA. V dropped 5 bases and J dropped 3; count of bases not matched to a gene: 3. In DNA, the CDR3 is TGTGCCAGCAGCCTGGGACAGCACACTGAAGCTTTCTTT. Translating it yields CASSLGQHTEAFF.

This chain links TRBV6-5 with TRBJ2-7; TRBD1 matches 10 bases. The CDR3 spans 16 residues. V lost 2 bases, J lost 5 bases, and 9 bases stayed unmatched. Germline-derived CDR1 and CDR2 are MNHEY and SVGAGI. CDR3 residues: CASSYPPGQGNDEQYF. In DNA form, the CDR3 reads TGTGCCAGCAGTTACCCGCCGGGACAGGGGAACGACGAGCAGTACTTC.

V usage is TRBV4-2 and J usage is TRBJ2-7, with D perhaps matching TRBD2 (5 bases). CDR3 length: 15 amino acids. The V end lost 0 bases, the J end lost 1 base, and 10 bases lay between the germline ends. CDR1 is LGHNA and CDR2 is YNFKEQ in the germline V gene. CDR3 loop: CASSQDFPGSYEQYF. Here the CDR3 DNA reads TGTGCCAGCAGCCAAGACTTTCCGGGGTCCTACGAGCAGTACTTC.

The chain is built from TRBV30 and TRBJ2-1; TRBD2 might be the D (6 bases). V lost 2 bases to trimming and J lost 10 bases, with 15 bases between them. Germline values: CDR1 GTSNPN, CDR2 SVGIG (reference sequence). The CDR3 sequence is 13 residues long. The chain's CDR3 is CAWSRTGSPEQFF. The CDR3 nucleotides are TGTGCCTGGAGTCGGACCGGGAGCCCCGAGCAGTTCTTC. Drawing the rest from reference TRBV30 and TRBJ2-1, the complete variable domain is SQTIHQWPATLVQPVGSPLSLECTVEGTSNPNLYWYRQAAGRGLQLLFYSVGIGQISSEVPQNLSASRPQDRQFILSSKKLLLSDSGFYLCAWSRTGSPEQFFGPGTRLTVL.

This clone occurred once. The J gene is TRBJ1-5, the V gene TRBV6-1; 8 positions agree with TRBD1. V trimming: 2 bases; J trimming: 5 bases; junction bases outside the gene matches: 8. The CDR3 contains 16 residues. Per the germline V gene, CDR1 is MNHNS and CDR2 is SASEGT. The CDR3 loop is CASSEPRTGLDQPQHF. CDR3 nucleotides: TGTGCCAGCAGTGAACCACGGACAGGGTTGGATCAGCCCCAGCATTTT.

The chain links TRBV5-1 to TRBJ2-1, with 10 bases fitting TRBD1. The V and J ends lost 3 bases and 4 bases, in that order; junction bases with no gene match: 4. Per the germline V gene, CDR1 is SGHRS and CDR2 is YFSETQ. This CDR3 has 15 amino acids. The CDR3 sequence: CASSSRTGGYNEQFF. CDR3 DNA sequence: TGCGCCAGCAGCTCACGGACAGGGGGTTACAATGAGCAGTTCTTC.